This is a list of T cell receptor beta chains from one sample in a study of shared clonotypes between healthy human individuals. The method was immunoSEQ multiplex PCR; TCRdb's version includes in-frame clones alone and lacks a portion of them. The sample shows 2 million to 2.5 million clones, around 95% of them seen only once. Sequencing used naive CD4+ T cells sorted from blood. The receptors shown here come from a man aged 18 to 30 in good health. Both conserved end residues are trimmed from each CDR3. The D gene is left open where the match is weak.

v_gene	d_gene	j_gene	CDR3aa
TRBV4-1	.	TRBJ2-1	ASSQVGDRMINEQF
TRBV10-3	TRBD1	TRBJ2-7	AISVMDRGLYEQY
TRBV7-2	TRBD1	TRBJ2-1	ASSYGDREKNEQF
TRBV14	.	TRBJ2-3	ASSQVTDTQY
TRBV7-2	.	TRBJ1-2	ASSLLAATSPNYGYT
TRBV5-1	.	TRBJ2-7	ASSLDGTYEQY
TRBV6-6	TRBD2	TRBJ2-2	ASSYFGAGAGELF
TRBV6-5	.	TRBJ1-1	ASRRTGTGNTEAF
TRBV5-4	TRBD1	TRBJ2-7	ASSLGDRGPNEQY
TRBV6-5	TRBD1	TRBJ2-5	ASRSGTGGGETQY
TRBV6-1	TRBD2	TRBJ2-7	ASSEEAGAVHEQY
TRBV11-3	TRBD2	TRBJ2-7	ASSLGRGSSYEQY
TRBV10-3	TRBD2	TRBJ2-1	AISPGLAGHNEQF
TRBV30	.	TRBJ1-4	AWSSDEKLF
TRBV5-8	.	TRBJ1-4	ASSLAFRKEKLF
TRBV6-6	.	TRBJ1-6	ASRRHQEIISPLH
TRBV5-4	TRBD1	TRBJ2-1	ASSLSGTGYNEQF
TRBV5-1	.	TRBJ2-1	ASQGGKGHEQF
TRBV11-2	.	TRBJ2-2	ASSSRGAAPGELF
TRBV10-3	.	TRBJ2-7	AISQLDEQY
TRBV2	.	TRBJ2-1	ASLGRNEQF
TRBV19	.	TRBJ1-2	ASRLTPRQSYGYT
TRBV27	TRBD1	TRBJ1-5	ASSSGTGGSIVNQPQH
TRBV4-3	TRBD2	TRBJ2-5	ASSQDFGTSGKETQY
TRBV5-1	.	TRBJ2-6	ASRFGMASGANVLT
TRBV29-1	TRBD2	TRBJ2-7	SGGRGTVGSYEQY
TRBV19	TRBD2	TRBJ2-5	ATSSGYQETQY